This record concerns one T cell receptor beta chain sequence. This entry belongs to a study of blood T cell repertoires in COVID-19. The assay was immunoSEQ multiplex PCR, and TCRdb's table has in-frame clones only and misses some. The table has about 200,000 clones, approximately 79% seen once. Germline values: CDR1 GTSNPN, CDR2 SVGIG (reference sequence). Trimming left V 8 bases short and J 6 bases short, with 13 bases between. The CDR3 consists of 11 residues. This receptor was identified in a woman aged 60 to 75 with acute COVID-19. This sequence joins TRBV30 and TRBJ1-2, with D possibly being TRBD1 (5 bases). Sequencing input: PBMCs or T cells enriched from blood (not recorded which). CDR3 loop: CASRVFDGYTF. The CDR3 DNA reads as TGTGCCAGCAGGGTGTTCGATGGCTACACCTTC. Using reference TRBV30 and TRBJ1-2 for the parts outside the CDR3, the full variable domain is SQTIHQWPATLVQPVGSPLSLECTVEGTSNPNLYWYRQAAGRGLQLLFYSVGIGQISSEVPQNLSASRPQDRQFILSSKKLLLSDSGFYLCASRVFDGYTFGSGTRLTVV.